This entry lists 9 T cell receptor beta chains sequenced from one sample in a study of blood T cell repertoires in COVID-19 (dated by TCRdb to 2019 to 2021). Library method: the immunoSEQ multiplex PCR assay. TCRdb re-hosts the immuneACCESS table, in-frame sequences only. Its copies lack some clones; in the studies checked, an unresolved V gene accounts for under half of them, and the cause for the rest is not known. The sample includes about 180,000 clones, with over 75% observed a single time. Clones ranked in the top ten supply less than 30% of the sample. Material: peripheral blood. Source of these receptors: a woman in her 70s with acute or convalescent COVID-19.

The gene calls are TRBV7-9 and TRBJ2-2, with TRBD2 identical over 13 bases. CDR1 is SEHNR and CDR2 is FQNEAQ in the germline V gene (reference sequence). The CDR3 length is 16 residues. Trimming took 5 bases from V and 3 from J; bases not matched to a gene: 3. CDR3 region: CASSRGLAGHTGELFF. The CDR3 nucleotides read TGTGCCAGCAGCCGGGGACTAGCGGGACACACCGGGGAGCTGTTTTTT.

This clone has just one count. J is TRBJ2-7 and V is TRBV6-5; 7 nucleotides match TRBD1. Losses at the gene ends were 0 bases for V and 7 bases for J; bases not matched to a gene: 6. The CDR3 sequence is 14 residues long. Germline V lookup: CDR1 MNHEY, CDR2 SVGAGI. This chain's CDR3 is CASSYSGQAGEQYF. The CDR3 coding sequence is TGTGCCAGCAGTTACTCCGGACAGGCAGGGGAGCAGTACTTC.

The J gene is TRBJ1-2, the V gene TRBV3-1 (or the pseudogene TRBV3-2), with TRBD1 identical over 8 bases. Germline assignment: CDR1 LGHDT and CDR2 YNNKEL (reference sequence). After removal of 3 bases from V and 5 bases from J, the junction contained 8 bases not matched to a gene. The length of the CDR3 is 15 residues. CDR3 nucleotide sequence: TGTGCCAGCAGCCATTATGGGACAGGTTCATATGGCTACACCTTC. As protein: CASSHYGTGSYGYTF.

The V and J genes are TRBV10-3 and TRBJ2-1, with D perhaps matching TRBD2 (6 bases). The CDR3 is 14 residues long. CDR1 and CDR2 (germline): ENHRY, SYGVKD. Trimming removed 3 bases at V and 7 bases at J, with 13 bases between. The CDR3: CAISDRGTQNEQFF. CDR3 nucleotide sequence: TGTGCCATCAGTGATCGCGGGACCCAAAATGAGCAGTTCTTC.

This chain links TRBV30 with TRBJ1-1, with 9 bases matching TRBD1. The V segment lost 7 bases and the J segment 11 bases; nucleotides outside the gene matches: 8. Germline V lookup: CDR1 GTSNPN, CDR2 SVGIG (reference sequence). This CDR3 comprises 11 residues. CDR3 protein: CALSRTGDAFF. CDR3 DNA sequence: TGTGCCTTATCTAGGACAGGGGACGCTTTCTTT.

A single count supports this clone. V gene TRBV11-2 combines with J gene TRBJ2-5, with 12 bases aligning to TRBD1. The ends lost 5 bases at V and 4 bases at J; junction bases unmatched: 5. This CDR3 comprises 15 residues. In germline, CDR1 is SGHAT, CDR2 FQNNGV. The CDR3, as DNA: TGTGCCAGCAGCCCCGGGACAGGGGGCGCAGAGACCCAGTACTTC. Residues: CASSPGTGGAETQYF.

The rearrangement uses TRBV5-4 and TRBJ2-2; 7 positions match TRBD1. The CDR3 consists of 15 residues. Trimming cost V 2 bases and J 6 bases; bases outside gene matches: 7. Germline CDR1 is SGHNT and CDR2 is YYREEE (reference sequence). The CDR3 DNA sequence: TGTGCCAGCAGCTTTAGAGGGGGCGCGTCCGGGGAGCTGTTTTTT. Amino acid sequence: CASSFRGGASGELFF. Full variable domain (outside the CDR3, taken from reference TRBV5-4 and TRBJ2-2): ETGVTQSPTHLIKTRGQQVTLRCSSQSGHNTVSWYQQALGQGPQFIFQYYREEENGRGNFPPRFSGLQFPNYSSELNVNALELDDSALYLCASSFRGGASGELFFGEGSRLTVL.

The gene calls are TRBV9 and TRBJ2-2; 9 bases align to TRBD2. Losses at the gene ends were 4 bases for V and 2 bases for J; bases not matched to a gene: 12. Germline CDR1 and CDR2: SGDLS and YYNGEE. This CDR3 is 18 amino acids long. CDR3 sequence reads: CASSPKVGGGDNTGELFF. The CDR3 nucleotides read TGTGCCAGCAGCCCCAAAGTCGGCGGGGGGGATAACACCGGGGAGCTGTTTTTT. Supplemented by reference TRBV9 and TRBJ2-2, the full variable domain reads DSGVTQTPKHLITATGQRVTLRCSPRSGDLSVYWYQQSLDQGLQFLIQYYNGEERAKGNILERFSAQQFPDLHSELNLSSLELGDSALYFCASSPKVGGGDNTGELFFGEGSRLTVL.

The V and J genes are TRBV11-1 and TRBJ2-1, with D tentatively TRBD2 (5 bases). The germline V gene encodes CDR1 SGHAT and CDR2 FQDESV (reference sequence). The CDR3 spans 15 residues. Trimming took off 8 bases at V and 7 bases at J, with 21 bases between the two ends. The CDR3 is CASQRAWESGNEQFF. CDR3 nucleotides: TGTGCCAGCCAGAGGGCCTGGGAGAGTGGTAATGAGCAGTTCTTC.